This TCR beta chain was retrieved from a study of T cell responses to AZD1222 COVID-19 vaccine. This table comes from immunoSEQ multiplex PCR, and its TCRdb copy is limited to in-frame clones, with some not included. This sample has roughly 150,000 clones; approximately 90% occur once, and the top ten carry around 1.3%. Findings and limits, study-wide: Breadth and depth of Spike-specific TCRs rose after two AZD1222 doses. Dominant CD4 TCR responses targeted spike regions 160-218 and 743-854.

CDR1 is SGHRS and CDR2 is YFSETQ in the germline V gene. The CDR3 sequence is 16 residues long. V shed 4 bases, J shed 2 bases, and the junction held 7 bases outside the gene matches. As concerns this clone: Its matching antigen is unknown.

The source was peripheral blood, collected on day 0 of AZD1222 vaccination. This sequence joins TRBV5-1 and TRBJ1-1; 11 bases fit TRBD1. This TCR came from an adult in good health. The CDR3 protein is CASSRRTGGLNTEAFF. The CDR3 region has the DNA TGCGCCAGCAGCCGGAGGACAGGGGGCCTAAACACTGAAGCTTTCTTT.